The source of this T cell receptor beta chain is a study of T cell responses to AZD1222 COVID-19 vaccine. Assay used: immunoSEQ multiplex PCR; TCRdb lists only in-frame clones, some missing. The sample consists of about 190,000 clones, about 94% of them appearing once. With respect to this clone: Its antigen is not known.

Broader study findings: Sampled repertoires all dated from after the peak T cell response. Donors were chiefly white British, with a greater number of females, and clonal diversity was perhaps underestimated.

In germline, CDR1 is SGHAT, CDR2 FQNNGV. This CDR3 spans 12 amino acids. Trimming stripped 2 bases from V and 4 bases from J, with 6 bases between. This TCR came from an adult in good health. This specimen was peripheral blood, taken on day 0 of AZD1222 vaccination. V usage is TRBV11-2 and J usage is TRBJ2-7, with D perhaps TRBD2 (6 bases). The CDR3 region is CASSLSGYEQYF. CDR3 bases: TGTGCCAGCAGCTTAAGCGGGTACGAGCAGTACTTC.